The 28 T cell receptor beta chains below come from one sample, sequenced in a study of CD4 T cells in relation to SARS-CoV-2 and coronaviruses (dated by TCRdb to about 2021). CD4+ T cells from unexposed donors were collected before the COVID-19 pandemic (2011-2018). The EasySep CD4+ T cell isolation kit was used to isolate CD4+ T cells once the cultures had run for roughly 9 days. Library generation was performed with the immunoSEQ multiplex PCR assay. TCRdb carries this immuneACCESS record with in-frame sequences only. Its versions omit some clonotypes, under half of them owing to an unresolved V gene in the studies checked, with the rest unexplained. Recorded for this sample are 10,000 to 11,000 clones; 65% to 75% of them occurred a single time. About a sixth of the sample is taken by the ten largest. These TCRs are of unknown antigen specificity. Sequenced: CD4+ T cells from PBMCs, cultured in vitro. These TCRs come from a human donor in good health.

In this sample, this clone turned up once. This chain links TRBV3-1 (or the pseudogene TRBV3-2) with TRBJ1-6, with D uncertain. The ends were cut back, 0 bases at V and 12 bases at J, with 9 bases in the middle. Germline V CDR1 and CDR2: LGHDT, YNNKEL (reference sequence). This CDR3 spans 13 amino acids. The CDR3 bases are TGTGCCAGCAGCCAAGATCGGGATAGACCCCTCCACTTT. Translating gives CASSQDRDRPLHF.

The chain carries TRBV2 and TRBJ2-7; possibly TRBD1 for D (6 bases). The CDR3 covers 12 residues. Germline assignment: CDR1 SNHLY and CDR2 FYNNEI. With 6 bases removed from V and 6 bases from J, the gap between germline ends came to 12 bases. The CDR3 coding sequence is TGTGCCAGCAGACAGGACAGCCTCGAGCAGTACTTC. It translates to CASRQDSLEQYF. Looking up the rest from reference TRBV2 and TRBJ2-7 gives the full variable domain: EPEVTQTPSHQVTQMGQEVILRCVPISNHLYFYWYRQILGQKVEFLVSFYNNEISEKSEIFDDQFSVERPDGSNFTLKIRSTKLEDSAMYFCASRQDSLEQYFGPGTRLTVT.

V usage is TRBV18 and J usage is TRBJ2-3, with 8 nucleotides matching TRBD1. J was trimmed by 6 bases and V by 3 bases; bases with no gene match: 8. Germline V gene sequence: CDR1 KGHSH, CDR2 LQKENI. The CDR3 length is 15 residues. The chain's CDR3 is CASSPPDRGIDTQYF. The DNA of the CDR3 is TGTGCCAGCTCACCCCCTGACAGGGGTATTGATACGCAGTATTTT.

This clone has a handful of counts. The chain carries TRBV12-3 or TRBV12-4 and TRBJ1-2; D is perhaps TRBD1 (5 bases). Trimming shortened V by 3 bases and J by 10 bases, and 15 bases separated the two germline ends. The CDR3 is 13 residues long. The CDR3 is CASSFGDRRAYTF. CDR3 in DNA: TGTGCCAGCAGTTTTGGGGACCGGAGGGCCTACACCTTC.

The chain is built from TRBV18 and TRBJ2-5; D unresolved. The CDR3 runs 14 residues. Germline lookup yields CDR1 KGHSH and CDR2 LQKENI. Between the trimmed V and J ends, which lost 5 bases and 0 bases, there was a span of 10 bases. The CDR3 spells CASSVIRDQETQYF. The DNA for the CDR3 is TGTGCCAGCTCAGTAATCCGGGACCAAGAGACCCAGTACTTC. The full variable domain, with the rest looked up from reference TRBV18 and TRBJ2-5, is NAGVMQNPRHLVRRRGQEARLRCSPMKGHSHVYWYRQLPEEGLKFMVYLQKENIIDESGMPKERFSAEFPKEGPSILRIQQVVRGDSAAYFCASSVIRDQETQYFGPGTRLLVL.

The chain links TRBV28 to TRBJ1-5, with 10 bases aligning to TRBD1. Germline V gives CDR1 MDHEN, CDR2 SYDVKM. The CDR3 has 15 amino acids. Trimming removed 5 bases from V and 6 bases from J; junction bases left unmatched: 7. CDR3 region: CASSPGQGGSQPQHF. Written as DNA, the CDR3 is TGTGCCAGCAGTCCCGGACAGGGGGGTAGTCAGCCCCAGCATTTT.

The CDR3 sequence is CASSQLAGVDTQYF. The CDR3 DNA reads as TGTGCCAGCAGCCAACTAGCGGGGGTAGATACGCAGTATTTT. The chain joins TRBV3-1 (or the pseudogene TRBV3-2) to TRBJ2-3; the match to TRBD2 covers 10 bases. From germline, CDR1 is LGHDT and CDR2 YNNKEL (reference sequence). The CDR3 contains 14 residues. J gave up 5 bases and V 2 bases, and 1 base lay outside the gene matches.

The chain joins TRBV5-4 to TRBJ2-5; 8 positions agree with TRBD1. Germline values: CDR1 SGHNT, CDR2 YYREEE (reference sequence). After removal of 4 bases from V and 5 bases from J, the junction contained 7 bases not matched to a gene. This CDR3 has 14 residues. The DNA for the CDR3 is TGTGCCAGCAGCCCGCAGGGGGCCGGCGAGACCCAGTACTTC. It translates to CASSPQGAGETQYF.

The genes are TRBV5-1 and TRBJ2-5, with D tentatively TRBD1 (6 bases). CDR3 size: 13 residues. CDR1 and CDR2 (germline): SGHRS, YFSETQ. V dropped 2 bases and J dropped 1 base, with 6 bases sitting between them. The CDR3 coding sequence is TGCGCCAGCAGCTTACAGGGCCAAGAGACCCAGTACTTC. It is translated as CASSLQGQETQYF.

Here the CDR3 DNA reads TGTGCCAGCAGGGCGACTAGTATATACAATGAGCAGTTCTTC. It encodes CASRATSIYNEQFF. J is TRBJ2-1 and V is TRBV2; a weak D match, TRBD2 (6 bases). The length of the CDR3 is 14 residues. Germline V gene lookup returns CDR1 SNHLY and CDR2 FYNNEI. Trimming pared 6 bases from V and 4 bases from J, leaving 13 bases between. Using reference TRBV2 and TRBJ2-1 for the parts outside the CDR3, the full variable domain is EPEVTQTPSHQVTQMGQEVILRCVPISNHLYFYWYRQILGQKVEFLVSFYNNEISEKSEIFDDQFSVERPDGSNFTLKIRSTKLEDSAMYFCASRATSIYNEQFFGPGTRLTVL.

This chain links TRBV5-1 with TRBJ2-2; D is unclear. Trimming removed 4 bases at V and 6 bases at J, with 13 bases between. This CDR3 has 14 residues. The germline CDR1 and CDR2 sequences are SGHRS and YFSETQ. The CDR3 here is CASSRRSNAGELFF. Written as DNA, the CDR3 is TGCGCCAGCAGCCGCCGCTCAAATGCCGGGGAGCTGTTTTTT.

Regarding this clone: Germline is not matched at one junction end, which may reflect a read error. V usage is TRBV7-7 and J usage is TRBJ2-2, with a possible D match to TRBD2 (6 bases). The CDR3 has 14 residues. Germline V gene lookup returns CDR1 SSHAT and CDR2 FNYEAQ (reference sequence). Written as DNA, the CDR3 is TGTGCTAGCAGCCCCGGGGGGAACACCGGGGAGCTGTTTTTT. It specifies CASSPGGNTGELFF.

The V gene is TRBV6-1, the J gene TRBJ1-5; no clear D. V gave up 2 bases and J gave up 1 base, with 12 bases separating them. The CDR3 loop spans 16 amino acids. Germline lookup yields CDR1 MNHNS and CDR2 SASEGT. The DNA of the CDR3 is TGTGCCAGCAGTGAACTTCCGCCCGGCAGCAATCAGCCCCAGCATTTT. This gives the protein CASSELPPGSNQPQHF.

In this sample, this clone turned up once. This rearrangement joins TRBV9 to TRBJ2-6, with TRBD1 identical over 7 bases. J gave up 4 bases and V 3 bases, and 16 bases lay outside the gene matches. The CDR3 runs to 19 residues. The germline CDR1 and CDR2 sequences are SGDLS and YYNGEE. The CDR3 loop reads CASSDPGTATTGGANVLTF. Here the CDR3 DNA reads TGTGCCAGCAGCGACCCCGGGACAGCAACTACCGGGGGGGCCAACGTCCTGACTTTC.

The genes are TRBV6-5 and TRBJ2-7, with D perhaps matching TRBD1 (6 bases). V gave up 0 bases and J gave up 7 bases, with 13 bases separating them. CDR1 is MNHEY and CDR2 is SVGAGI in the germline V gene. The CDR3 is 14 residues long. The CDR3 sequence: CASSYSRQDGEQYF. DNA of the CDR3: TGTGCCAGCAGTTACTCGAGACAGGACGGGGAGCAGTACTTC.

The chain carries TRBV2 and TRBJ2-2; 11 bases fit TRBD2. The CDR3 extends over 16 amino acids. Unmatched junction bases numbered 9, after V lost 5 bases and J lost 7 bases. Germline V gene data show CDR1 as SNHLY and CDR2 as FYNNEI. CDR3: CASSLSGGGQDGELFF. CDR3 coding DNA: TGTGCCAGCAGTCTTAGCGGGGGGGGACAAGACGGGGAGCTGTTTTTT.

This chain links TRBV6-5 with TRBJ1-4; no clear D gene. This CDR3 spans 14 amino acids. Germline CDR1 reads MNHEY; CDR2 reads SVGAGI. V lost 5 bases and J 5 bases, leaving 12 bases between the germline ends. The CDR3 DNA is TGTGCCAGCAGTCAACAGCCATCAAATGAAAAACTGTTTTTT. Translation gives CASSQQPSNEKLFF.

V gene TRBV19 combines with J gene TRBJ2-1; TRBD2 matches at 8 bases. Trimming removed 3 bases from V and 7 bases from J; junction bases left unmatched: 8. The CDR3 has 15 amino acids. CDR1 is LNHDA, CDR2 SQIVND, per germline (reference sequence). The CDR3 DNA follows: TGTGCCAGTAGTATCAAAGCGGGGGCTCGGAATGAGCAGTTCTTC. This sequence encodes CASSIKAGARNEQFF.

V usage is TRBV7-9 and J usage is TRBJ1-6, with no clear D. The CDR3 spans 14 residues. V was trimmed by 0 bases and J by 5 bases, leaving 5 bases between them. CDR1 is SEHNR, CDR2 FQNEAQ, per germline (reference sequence). The CDR3 region is CASSLAGDNSPLHF. The CDR3 DNA sequence: TGTGCCAGCAGCTTAGCCGGGGATAATTCACCCCTCCACTTT.

The rearrangement links TRBV5-1 to TRBJ1-6; a weak D match, TRBD1 (5 bases). Trimming stripped 0 bases from V and 10 bases from J, with 14 bases between. CDR3 size: 15 residues. Looked up from germline, CDR1 is SGHRS and CDR2 is YFSETQ. CDR3 amino acids: CASSLAGRERSPLHF. DNA for the CDR3: TGCGCCAGCAGCTTGGCGGGCAGGGAGAGATCACCCCTCCACTTT.

This chain connects TRBV30 to TRBJ2-1; the D gene is possibly TRBD1 (5 bases). V was pared by 4 bases and J by 6 bases, with 19 bases between. The CDR3 sequence is 15 residues long. CDR1 and CDR2 (germline): GTSNPN, SVGIG (reference sequence). CDR3 loop: CAWMGLDGYSNEQFF. In DNA, the CDR3 is TGTGCCTGGATGGGGCTGGATGGATATTCCAATGAGCAGTTCTTC. Filled out from reference TRBV30 and TRBJ2-1, the complete variable domain reads SQTIHQWPATLVQPVGSPLSLECTVEGTSNPNLYWYRQAAGRGLQLLFYSVGIGQISSEVPQNLSASRPQDRQFILSSKKLLLSDSGFYLCAWMGLDGYSNEQFFGPGTRLTVL.

This clone was seen more than once but under ten times. The V and J genes are TRBV24-1 and TRBJ1-5; no clear D. V was pared by 4 bases and J by 6 bases, with 6 bases between. Germline V gene sequence: CDR1 KGHDR, CDR2 SFDVKD. The CDR3 has 12 amino acids. CDR3 in DNA: TGTGCCACCAGTGACCCCGGTCAGCCCCAGCATTTT. Its translation is CATSDPGQPQHF.

The rearrangement links TRBV29-1 to TRBJ2-1, with D perhaps matching TRBD2 (6 bases). CDR1 and CDR2 from the germline V gene are SQVTM and ANQGSEA. V dropped 7 bases and J dropped 6 bases, with 10 bases sitting between them. The CDR3 totals 11 residues. This CDR3 is CSGLGGNEQFF. The DNA for the CDR3 is TGCAGCGGGCTGGGAGGCAATGAGCAGTTCTTC.

This clone was found a few times. This chain joins TRBV14 and TRBJ1-1; D might be TRBD1 (5 bases). Trimming stripped 2 bases from V and 1 base from J, with 14 bases between. The length of the CDR3 is 16 residues. Germline CDR1 SGHDN, CDR2 FVKESK. For the CDR3, the DNA is TGTGCCAGCAGCCAAAATTGGTGGCAGGGGAACACTGAAGCTTTCTTT. Translation gives CASSQNWWQGNTEAFF.

The chain couples TRBV19 to TRBJ2-5; TRBD2 agrees at 7 bases. J gave up 0 bases and V 7 bases, and 8 bases lay outside the gene matches. Germline CDR1 is LNHDA and CDR2 is SQIVND (reference sequence). The CDR3 spans 15 residues. Written as DNA, the CDR3 is TGTGCCAGTATGGACGGGGGAGGGAACCAAGAGACCCAGTACTTC. Encoded protein: CASMDGGGNQETQYF. Full variable domain (missing parts from reference TRBV19 and TRBJ2-5): DGGITQSPKYLFRKEGQNVTLSCEQNLNHDAMYWYRQDPGQGLRLIYYSQIVNDFQKGDIAEGYSVSREKKESFPLTVTSAQKNPTAFYLCASMDGGGNQETQYFGPGTRLLVL.

The chain couples TRBV19 to TRBJ2-2; perhaps TRBD1 as D (5 bases). Germline CDR1 and CDR2: LNHDA and SQIVND (reference sequence). The CDR3 loop spans 14 amino acids. The ends were cut back, 2 bases at V and 1 base at J, with 5 bases in the middle. Written as DNA, the CDR3 is TGTGCCAGTAGTATACAGGGGAACACCGGGGAGCTGTTTTTT. This codes for CASSIQGNTGELFF.

CDR3 sequence reads: CASSPAFGRGYTF. As DNA, the CDR3 is TGTGCCAGCAGCCCCGCGTTTGGGAGGGGCTACACCTTC. J is TRBJ1-2 and V is TRBV5-6; D is unresolved. This CDR3 spans 13 amino acids. Germline CDR1 SGHDT, CDR2 YYEEEE. Trimming took 4 bases from V and 8 from J, leaving 15 bases between them.

This rearrangement joins TRBV3-1 (or the pseudogene TRBV3-2) to TRBJ1-6; D remains ambiguous. V was clipped by 3 bases and J by 8 bases, with 11 bases between them. CDR1 is LGHDT and CDR2 is YNNKEL in the germline V gene (reference sequence). The CDR3 has 14 amino acids. CDR3 sequence reads: CASSHSAPHSPLHF. In nucleotides, the CDR3 is TGTGCCAGCAGCCACTCGGCGCCCCATTCACCCCTCCACTTT.